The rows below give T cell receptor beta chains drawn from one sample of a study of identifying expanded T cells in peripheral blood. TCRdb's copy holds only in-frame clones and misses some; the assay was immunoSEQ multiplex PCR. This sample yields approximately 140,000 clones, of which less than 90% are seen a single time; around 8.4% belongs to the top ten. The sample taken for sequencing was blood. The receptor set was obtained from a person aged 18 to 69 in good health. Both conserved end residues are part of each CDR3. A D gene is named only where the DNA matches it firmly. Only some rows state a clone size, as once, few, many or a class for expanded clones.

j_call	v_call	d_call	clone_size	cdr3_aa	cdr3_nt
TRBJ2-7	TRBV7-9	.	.	CASRALYEQYF	TGTGCCAGCCGAGCCCTTTACGAGCAGTACTTC
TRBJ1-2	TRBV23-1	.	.	CASSPRIWVWGYGYTF	TGCGCCAGCAGTCCCAGAATTTGGGTTTGGGGCTATGGCTACACCTTC
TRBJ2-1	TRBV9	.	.	CASSVGKGNEQFF	TGTGCCAGCAGCGTAGGGAAGGGCAATGAGCAGTTCTTC
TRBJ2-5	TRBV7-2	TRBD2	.	CASSPSGGETQYF	TGTGCCAGCAGCCCTAGCGGGGGAGAGACCCAGTACTTC
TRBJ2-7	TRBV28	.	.	CASSLGGAGSLEQYF	TGTGCCAGCAGTTTGGGGGGGGCCGGAAGTTTGGAGCAGTACTTC
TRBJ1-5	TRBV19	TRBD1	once	CASSIDGDRPVFNQPQHF	TGTGCCAGTAGTATAGATGGGGACAGGCCCGTGTTCAATCAGCCCCAGCATTTT
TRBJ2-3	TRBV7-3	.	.	CASSPPTDTQYF	TGTGCCAGCAGCCCGCCCACAGATACGCAGTATTTT
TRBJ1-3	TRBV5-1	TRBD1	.	CASSFQGATGNTIYF	TGCGCCAGCAGCTTTCAGGGGGCGACTGGAAACACCATATATTTT
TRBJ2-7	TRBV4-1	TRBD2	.	CASSHVQGRRGGGEQYF	TGCGCCAGCAGCCACGTACAGGGGAGGCGCGGGGGGGGTGAGCAGTACTTC
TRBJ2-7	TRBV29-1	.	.	CSVRGSSYEQYF	TGCAGCGTTCGAGGGAGCTCCTACGAGCAGTACTTC
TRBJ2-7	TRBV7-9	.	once	CASSLTYEQYF	TGTGCCAGCAGCTTAACTTACGAGCAGTACTTC
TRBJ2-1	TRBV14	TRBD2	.	CASSPAGAKSTEQFF	TGTGCCAGCAGCCCAGCGGGGGCAAAGTCGACTGAGCAGTTCTTC
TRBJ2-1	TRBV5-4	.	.	CASSPRNGNEQFF	TGTGCCAGCAGCCCGCGGAACGGGAATGAGCAGTTCTTC
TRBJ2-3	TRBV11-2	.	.	CASSLRRASTDTQYF	TGTGCCAGCAGCTTAAGGCGGGCTAGCACAGATACGCAGTATTTT
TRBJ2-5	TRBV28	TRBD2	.	CASSRLAGQQETQYF	TGTGCCAGCAGCAGACTAGCGGGACAACAAGAGACCCAGTACTTC
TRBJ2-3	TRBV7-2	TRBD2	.	CASSLAATSGTDTQYF	TGTGCCAGCAGCTTAGCCGCGACTAGCGGCACAGATACGCAGTATTTT
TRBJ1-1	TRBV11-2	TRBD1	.	CASSFFDRANTEAFF	TGTGCCAGCAGCTTCTTTGACAGGGCTAACACTGAAGCTTTCTTT
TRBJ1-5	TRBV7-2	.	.	CASSLGSGRNQPQHF	TGTGCCAGCAGCTTAGGATCGGGTCGCAATCAGCCCCAGCATTTT
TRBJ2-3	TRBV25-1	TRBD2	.	CANSPGLAASTDTQYF	TGTGCCAATAGCCCGGGACTAGCGGCCTCCACAGATACGCAGTATTTT